The 2 T cell receptor beta chains presented below share a single source sample, sequenced in a study of cytomegalovirus exposure and HLA in healthy donors. PCR employed 60 Vbeta and 13 Jbeta primers. Clones were sequenced by immunoSEQ multiplex PCR, and TCRdb holds only the in-frame ones, with some missing. The table records approximately 110,000 clones, approximately 80% of them present only once. Sequencing was done on a sample of PBMCs. Receptors were obtained from a man aged 45-65 years in good health and CMV-seronegative.

This clone has a single count. The CDR3 DNA follows: TGTGCCAGCAGTTTTCTACAGGGGGGGATTCTTAGCAATCAGCCCCAGCATTTT. Protein product: CASSFLQGGILSNQPQHF. The V gene is TRBV27, the J gene TRBJ1-5; TRBD1 matches at 8 bases. This CDR3 comprises 18 residues. From germline, CDR1 is MNHEY and CDR2 SMNVEV (reference sequence). With 3 bases clipped from V and 0 bases from J, the junction kept 10 bases outside the gene matches.

The chain recombines TRBV7-2 with TRBJ2-7; 9 positions agree with TRBD2. The ends lost 0 bases at V and 1 base at J; junction bases unmatched: 7. CDR1 and CDR2 (germline): SGHTA, FQGNSA. The CDR3 has 17 residues. The CDR3 DNA reads as TGTGCCAGCAGCTTAGCACTAGCGGGCTGGGGGTCCTACGAGCAGTACTTC. Translating it yields CASSLALAGWGSYEQYF.